This T cell receptor beta chain was identified in a study of CD8+ T cells in alopecia areata. Study in general: Twice daily, treated patients received 5 to 10 mg of oral tofacitinib.

The germline V gene has CDR1 LGHNA and CDR2 YNFKEQ. The CDR3 sequence is 16 residues long. Trimming took 4 bases from V and 4 from J, leaving 19 bases between them. General study results and limits: With patients, TCR sharing proved less clear than in mice, a difference possibly related to HLA. Sequence data from scalp samples additionally include resident alphabeta T cells of normal skin.

From PBMCs, CD4+ and CD8+ T cells were sorted. This clone was seen only once. Its specificity is not known. Sequencing relied on a cDNA template that was reverse transcribed from extracted RNA. Assay used: immunoSEQ multiplex PCR; TCRdb lists only in-frame clones, some missing. The sample has about 140,000 clones, about half seen once. The chain uses TRBV4-2 and TRBJ2-5; perhaps TRBD1 as D (6 bases). The sequence was obtained from a human donor with alopecia areata. This material consisted of CD4+ T cells sorted from blood, taken at week 0. CDR3 DNA: TGTGCCAGCAGCCCCCAGGGGAGTAATCGGGGAGAGACCCAGTACTTC. Protein: CASSPQGSNRGETQYF.